Listed below are T cell receptor beta chains from one sample, sequenced in a study of CD8 T cells in ankylosing spondylitis. TCRdb reanalysed the 5' RACE reads using MiXCR and keeps one entry per CDR3 protein. The table has around 25,000 distinct CDR3 sequences, 13% seen once; the top ten hold about 35%. Sequenced: blood. The receptors come from a male donor with ankylosing spondylitis or in good health (not recorded which). Both conserved end residues are part of each CDR3. Fields, in order: V gene, D gene, J gene, clone size, CDR3 DNA, CDR3 protein. A D gene is named only where the DNA matches it firmly. Not every row has a clone size; where given, it reads once, few, many or a size class.

v_call: TRBV5-1; d_call: NA; j_call: TRBJ1-4; clone_size: NA; cdr3_nt: TGCGCCAGCAGCTTGGCTGGGAGCGCAACTAATGAAAAACTGTTTTTT; cdr3_aa: CASSLAGSATNEKLFF
v_call: TRBV20-1; d_call: NA; j_call: TRBJ1-5; clone_size: few; cdr3_nt: TGCAGTGCCCAAAGAGGGGTTAATCAGCCCCAGCATTTT; cdr3_aa: CSAQRGVNQPQHF
v_call: TRBV29-1; d_call: TRBD1; j_call: TRBJ1-6; clone_size: many; cdr3_nt: TGCAGCGTCCACTCGGGACAGCTCAATTCACCCCTCCACTTT; cdr3_aa: CSVHSGQLNSPLHF
v_call: TRBV7-8; d_call: NA; j_call: TRBJ1-1; clone_size: NA; cdr3_nt: TGTGCCAGCAGCTTAGCCGCAGGGGCGGGTACTGAAGCTTTCTTT; cdr3_aa: CASSLAAGAGTEAFF
v_call: TRBV6-2/TRBV6-3; d_call: NA; j_call: TRBJ1-2; clone_size: NA; cdr3_nt: TGTGCCAGCAGTGACCCGGGACGCCGGGACGCCTTCTATGGCTACACCTTC; cdr3_aa: CASSDPGRRDAFYGYTF
v_call: TRBV20-1; d_call: TRBD2; j_call: TRBJ2-5; clone_size: many; cdr3_nt: TGCAGTGCTAGAGCCAGCGGGGTAGTGAGGGAGACCCAGTACTTC; cdr3_aa: CSARASGVVRETQYF
v_call: TRBV7-2; d_call: NA; j_call: TRBJ2-3; clone_size: NA; cdr3_nt: TGTGCCAGCAGCCTCAGGGGGGAGACTACGCAGTATTTT; cdr3_aa: CASSLRGETTQYF
v_call: TRBV28; d_call: TRBD1; j_call: TRBJ1-3; clone_size: many; cdr3_nt: TGTGCCAGCAGAACAGGGGTTGGAAACACCATATATTTT; cdr3_aa: CASRTGVGNTIYF
v_call: TRBV29-1; d_call: NA; j_call: TRBJ1-1; clone_size: many; cdr3_nt: TGCAGCGTTGTAGCGGGCACTGAAGCTTTCTTT; cdr3_aa: CSVVAGTEAFF
v_call: TRBV29-1; d_call: NA; j_call: TRBJ1-3; clone_size: NA; cdr3_nt: TGCAGCGTTGCTGGGCACCTCTCTGGAAACACCATATATTTT; cdr3_aa: CSVAGHLSGNTIYF
v_call: TRBV29-1; d_call: TRBD2; j_call: TRBJ2-1; clone_size: few; cdr3_nt: TGCAGCGCTGCCCTAGCGGGAAGGGACAATGAGCAGTTCTTC; cdr3_aa: CSAALAGRDNEQFF
v_call: TRBV12-3/TRBV12-4; d_call: TRBD2; j_call: TRBJ2-3; clone_size: NA; cdr3_nt: TGTGCCAGCAGTTTAAGCGGGAGTAGCACAGATACGCAGTATTTT; cdr3_aa: CASSLSGSSTDTQYF
v_call: TRBV5-6; d_call: NA; j_call: TRBJ2-3; clone_size: NA; cdr3_nt: TGTGCCAGCAGCTTGGCCGGGCCAAATACGCAGTATTTT; cdr3_aa: CASSLAGPNTQYF
v_call: TRBV7-9; d_call: TRBD2; j_call: TRBJ2-1; clone_size: many; cdr3_nt: TGTGCCAGCAGCGCCGGGACTAGCGGGAGTCGGCACAATGAGCAGTTCTTC; cdr3_aa: CASSAGTSGSRHNEQFF
v_call: TRBV6-4; d_call: NA; j_call: TRBJ2-3; clone_size: NA; cdr3_nt: TGTGCCAGCAGTGACCTTGGCAGCACAGATACGCAGTATTTT; cdr3_aa: CASSDLGSTDTQYF
v_call: TRBV11-2; d_call: NA; j_call: TRBJ2-2; clone_size: few; cdr3_nt: TGTGCCAGCAGCTTACAGGGTTATGGCGGGGAGCTGTTTTTT; cdr3_aa: CASSLQGYGGELFF
v_call: TRBV28; d_call: NA; j_call: TRBJ2-5; clone_size: few; cdr3_nt: TGTGCCAGCAGTTTATATGGAGGGCTTAAAGAGACCCAGTACTTC; cdr3_aa: CASSLYGGLKETQYF
v_call: TRBV29-1; d_call: NA; j_call: TRBJ2-1; clone_size: once; cdr3_nt: TGCAGCGTTGAAGAAACAGATCCCAATGAGCAGTTCTTC; cdr3_aa: CSVEETDPNEQFF
v_call: TRBV27; d_call: NA; j_call: TRBJ2-1; clone_size: few; cdr3_nt: TGTGCCAGCAGGCTCCGTTCCGATGAGCAGTTCTTC; cdr3_aa: CASRLRSDEQFF
v_call: TRBV20-1; d_call: NA; j_call: TRBJ2-5; clone_size: many; cdr3_nt: TGCAGTGCTAGAGGGACGGAATTAGGGACCCAGTACTTC; cdr3_aa: CSARGTELGTQYF
v_call: TRBV11-2; d_call: TRBD1; j_call: TRBJ2-5; clone_size: few; cdr3_nt: TGTGCCAGCTCGGGACAGGGTTTAACAGAGACCCAGTACTTC; cdr3_aa: CASSGQGLTETQYF
v_call: TRBV9; d_call: NA; j_call: TRBJ1-4; clone_size: few; cdr3_nt: TGTGCCAGCAGCGTTTCGCCCTTGAATGAAAAACTGTTTTTT; cdr3_aa: CASSVSPLNEKLFF
v_call: TRBV24-1; d_call: NA; j_call: TRBJ2-2; clone_size: NA; cdr3_nt: TGTGCCACCAGTGATTGGAGAAACACCGGGGAGCTGTTTTTT; cdr3_aa: CATSDWRNTGELFF
v_call: TRBV5-5; d_call: NA; j_call: TRBJ2-4; clone_size: NA; cdr3_nt: TGTGCCAGCAGCATGGACATAACAGCCAAAAACATTCAGTACTTC; cdr3_aa: CASSMDITAKNIQYF
v_call: TRBV7-2; d_call: NA; j_call: TRBJ1-2; clone_size: many; cdr3_nt: TGTGCCAGCAGCCCCCGCGCCACAGCTCACTATGGCTACACCTTC; cdr3_aa: CASSPRATAHYGYTF
v_call: TRBV28; d_call: TRBD1; j_call: TRBJ2-4; clone_size: NA; cdr3_nt: TGTGCCAGCAGTCAATATAGGGGGCACAAAAACATTCAGTACTTC; cdr3_aa: CASSQYRGHKNIQYF
v_call: TRBV28; d_call: TRBD1; j_call: TRBJ1-2; clone_size: many; cdr3_nt: TGTGCCAGCAGTTTACATCAGGGGGCTTATGGCTACACCTTC; cdr3_aa: CASSLHQGAYGYTF
v_call: TRBV19; d_call: TRBD2; j_call: TRBJ2-1; clone_size: NA; cdr3_nt: TGTGCCAGTAGTATCAATCTGGCTAGCGGCTACAATGAGCAGTTCTTC; cdr3_aa: CASSINLASGYNEQFF
v_call: TRBV20-1; d_call: NA; j_call: TRBJ2-3; clone_size: many; cdr3_nt: TGCAGTGCTAGCACGGCGGATCGGGGGCCGACAGATACGCAGTATTTT; cdr3_aa: CSASTADRGPTDTQYF
v_call: TRBV5-4; d_call: NA; j_call: TRBJ2-7; clone_size: many; cdr3_nt: TGTGCCAGCAGCTTGGGGCGGGGTCTCAGCTACGAGCAGTACTTC; cdr3_aa: CASSLGRGLSYEQYF
v_call: TRBV6-5; d_call: NA; j_call: TRBJ2-2; clone_size: once; cdr3_nt: TGTGCCAGCAGTTACGAGCCGGGGAACACCGGGGAGCTGTTTTTT; cdr3_aa: CASSYEPGNTGELFF
v_call: TRBV4-3; d_call: NA; j_call: TRBJ2-4; clone_size: few; cdr3_nt: TGCGCCAGCAGCCAAGGGCGGGGCCGGCGCATTCAGTACTTC; cdr3_aa: CASSQGRGRRIQYF
v_call: TRBV2; d_call: NA; j_call: TRBJ2-2; clone_size: NA; cdr3_nt: TGTGCCAGCAGCAAATCAGGGGGGACCGGGGAGCTGTTTTTT; cdr3_aa: CASSKSGGTGELFF
v_call: TRBV19; d_call: TRBD2; j_call: TRBJ2-2; clone_size: many; cdr3_nt: TGTGCCAGTAGTATCGGGGGGACCGGGGAGCTGTTTTTT; cdr3_aa: CASSIGGTGELFF
v_call: TRBV7-9; d_call: NA; j_call: TRBJ2-5; clone_size: NA; cdr3_nt: TGTGCCAGCAGCTTAGGAGCTCAAGAGACCCAGTACTTC; cdr3_aa: CASSLGAQETQYF
v_call: TRBV6-5; d_call: NA; j_call: TRBJ2-2; clone_size: NA; cdr3_nt: TGTGCCAGCAGTTACTCCCGTGGCCGCCCCGGGGAGCTGTTTTTT; cdr3_aa: CASSYSRGRPGELFF
v_call: TRBV29-1; d_call: NA; j_call: TRBJ2-3; clone_size: many; cdr3_nt: TGCAGCGTTGGTAAAAGCGGTTCCACAGATACGCAGTATTTT; cdr3_aa: CSVGKSGSTDTQYF
v_call: TRBV5-1; d_call: TRBD2; j_call: TRBJ2-3; clone_size: many; cdr3_nt: TGCGCCAGCAGTCGAGCGGGGGGGCCGACAGATACGCAGTATTTT; cdr3_aa: CASSRAGGPTDTQYF
v_call: TRBV29-1; d_call: TRBD1; j_call: TRBJ1-4; clone_size: many; cdr3_nt: TGCAGCGTTTTGGGGACAGGGGGCGAAAAACTGTTTTTT; cdr3_aa: CSVLGTGGEKLFF
v_call: TRBV29-1; d_call: TRBD2; j_call: TRBJ2-1; clone_size: few; cdr3_nt: TGCAGCGTTGAAGATCGCCCAGGACTAGCGGAGCATCCGTACAATGAGCAGTTCTTC; cdr3_aa: CSVEDRPGLAEHPYNEQFF
v_call: TRBV28; d_call: NA; j_call: TRBJ2-2; clone_size: NA; cdr3_nt: TGTGCCAGCAGTTTATCCTCCGGATACACCGGGGAGCTGTTTTTT; cdr3_aa: CASSLSSGYTGELFF
v_call: TRBV29-1; d_call: NA; j_call: TRBJ2-3; clone_size: NA; cdr3_nt: TGCAGCGTTGATTGGACAGATACGCAGTATTTT; cdr3_aa: CSVDWTDTQYF
v_call: TRBV6-2/TRBV6-3; d_call: NA; j_call: TRBJ2-2; clone_size: many; cdr3_nt: TGTGCCAGCTCCTGGGGCGGGGAGCTGTTTTTT; cdr3_aa: CASSWGGELFF
v_call: TRBV19; d_call: NA; j_call: TRBJ2-3; clone_size: many; cdr3_nt: TGTGCCAGTAGTGACCGGGCCAGTACAGATACGCAGTATTTT; cdr3_aa: CASSDRASTDTQYF
v_call: TRBV6-2/TRBV6-3; d_call: TRBD2; j_call: TRBJ2-1; clone_size: many; cdr3_nt: TGTGCCAGCACCGAGAATGGCGGGAGCGTCGATGAGCAGTTCTTC; cdr3_aa: CASTENGGSVDEQFF
v_call: TRBV27; d_call: TRBD2; j_call: TRBJ2-7; clone_size: NA; cdr3_nt: TGTGCCAGCAGTCGTATACTAGCGGGCGCGACCTACGAGCAGTACTTC; cdr3_aa: CASSRILAGATYEQYF
v_call: TRBV6-2/TRBV6-3; d_call: NA; j_call: TRBJ2-2; clone_size: NA; cdr3_nt: TGTGCCAGCAGTGTGACTGGCGCGAACACCGGGGAGCTGTTTTTT; cdr3_aa: CASSVTGANTGELFF
v_call: TRBV20-1; d_call: NA; j_call: TRBJ2-7; clone_size: NA; cdr3_nt: TGCAGTGCCTGGAAGAGGACTAATGGTCCCTACGAGCAGTACTTC; cdr3_aa: CSAWKRTNGPYEQYF
v_call: TRBV11-2; d_call: NA; j_call: TRBJ2-3; clone_size: few; cdr3_nt: TGTGCCAGCAGCCTTTGGACAGATACGCAGTATTTT; cdr3_aa: CASSLWTDTQYF
v_call: TRBV11-2; d_call: NA; j_call: TRBJ2-5; clone_size: NA; cdr3_nt: TGTGCCAGCAGCCCCCCCTTGGGCGTCCAAGAGACCCAGTACTTC; cdr3_aa: CASSPPLGVQETQYF
v_call: TRBV5-1; d_call: TRBD2; j_call: TRBJ2-1; clone_size: many; cdr3_nt: TGCGCCAGCAGCCGATCGGGGACTAGCGGGAGTTCGTCCTACAATGAGCAGTTCTTC; cdr3_aa: CASSRSGTSGSSSYNEQFF
v_call: TRBV20-1; d_call: NA; j_call: TRBJ1-5; clone_size: many; cdr3_nt: TGCAGTGCTAGACGCGGCAATCAGCCCCAGCATTTT; cdr3_aa: CSARRGNQPQHF
v_call: TRBV29-1; d_call: NA; j_call: TRBJ2-1; clone_size: few; cdr3_nt: TGCAGCGTTTCAAACGCTCAGCTAAGGAATGAGCAGTTCTTC; cdr3_aa: CSVSNAQLRNEQFF
v_call: TRBV11-2; d_call: NA; j_call: TRBJ2-4; clone_size: few; cdr3_nt: TGTGCCAGCAGCCCTCTATTAGGACTCGAAAACATTCAGTACTTC; cdr3_aa: CASSPLLGLENIQYF
v_call: TRBV14; d_call: TRBD2; j_call: TRBJ2-5; clone_size: NA; cdr3_nt: TGTGCCAGCAGCGCAGGGGCCAGTGCGGGAGGAGAGACCCAGTACTTC; cdr3_aa: CASSAGASAGGETQYF
v_call: TRBV23-1; d_call: TRBD1; j_call: TRBJ2-5; clone_size: many; cdr3_nt: TGCGCCAGCAGTCATGGCGAGGGGGCAGTTGAGGAGACCCAGTACTTC; cdr3_aa: CASSHGEGAVEETQYF
v_call: TRBV20-1; d_call: TRBD2; j_call: TRBJ2-1; clone_size: NA; cdr3_nt: TGCAGTGCTAATAAAGCGGGGGTCCGCATGGCCTACAATGAGCAGTTCTTC; cdr3_aa: CSANKAGVRMAYNEQFF
v_call: TRBV7-9; d_call: NA; j_call: TRBJ2-7; clone_size: NA; cdr3_nt: TGTGCCAGCAGCCCAACAGGGGGAGGGTTCCACGAGCAGTACTTC; cdr3_aa: CASSPTGGGFHEQYF
v_call: TRBV25-1; d_call: NA; j_call: TRBJ2-5; clone_size: many; cdr3_nt: TGTGCCAGCAGTGAAGAGGGCGGCCGAGAGACCCAGTACTTC; cdr3_aa: CASSEEGGRETQYF